This TCR beta chain was profiled in a study of cytomegalovirus exposure and HLA in healthy donors. Study-wide findings and caveats: A classifier reportedly called cytomegalovirus status with high sensitivity and specificity.

V gave up 5 bases and J gave up 8 bases, with 19 bases separating them. CDR1 SGHVS and CDR2 FQNEAQ come from the germline V gene. The CDR3 has 15 amino acids. Turning to this clone: Its antigen is unidentified.

The primer mix had 60 Vbeta and 13 Jbeta primers. Here immunoSEQ multiplex PCR was the method, and the copy in TCRdb shows in-frame clones only, minus some. The top ten clones hold around 5% of a sample with about 180,000 clones, about 83% of them seen once. The sequenced material came from PBMCs. The origin of this receptor is a girl aged 10-17 years in good health and CMV-seropositive. The chain carries TRBV7-8 and TRBJ2-4, with D maybe TRBD2 (7 bases). CDR3 amino acids: CASSRGRGAPDIQYF. The DNA for the CDR3 is TGTGCCAGCAGCCGGGGCCGGGGGGCCCCTGACATTCAGTACTTC.